This T cell receptor (beta chain) was profiled in a study of blood T cell repertoires in COVID-19. The V end lost 0 bases, the J end lost 8 bases, and 11 bases lay between the germline ends. The CDR3 extends over 15 amino acids. CDR1 is MNHEY, CDR2 SVGAGI, per germline. Sequencing used immunoSEQ multiplex PCR; TCRdb keeps in-frame clones, though not all of them. The top ten clones hold 2.1% of a sample with more than 200,000 clones, 88% of them seen once. The clonotype was recovered from a woman in her thirties or forties who had recovered from COVID-19. The chain couples TRBV6-5 to TRBJ1-6, with D maybe TRBD1 (5 bases). The sample taken for sequencing was peripheral blood. CDR3 amino acids: CASSYSTVNHSPLHF. CDR3 nucleotides: TGTGCCAGCAGTTACTCGACAGTCAATCATTCACCCCTCCACTTT.